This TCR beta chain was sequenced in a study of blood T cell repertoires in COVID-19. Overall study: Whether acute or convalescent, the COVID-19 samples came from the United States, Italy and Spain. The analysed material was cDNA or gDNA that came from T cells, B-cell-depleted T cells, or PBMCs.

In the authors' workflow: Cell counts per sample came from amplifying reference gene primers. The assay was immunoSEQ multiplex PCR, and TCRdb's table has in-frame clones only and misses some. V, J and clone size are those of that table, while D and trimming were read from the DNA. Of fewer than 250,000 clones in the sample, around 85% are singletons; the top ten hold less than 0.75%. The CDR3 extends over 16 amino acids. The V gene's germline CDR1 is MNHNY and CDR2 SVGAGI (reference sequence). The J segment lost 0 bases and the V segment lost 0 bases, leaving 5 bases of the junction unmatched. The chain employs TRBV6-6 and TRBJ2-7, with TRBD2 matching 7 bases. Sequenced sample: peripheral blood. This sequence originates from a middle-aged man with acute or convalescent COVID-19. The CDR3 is CASSYSASGDSYEQYF. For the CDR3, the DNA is TGTGCCAGCAGTTACTCCGCTAGCGGAGACTCCTACGAGCAGTACTTC.